This T cell receptor (beta chain) originates from a study of blood T cell repertoires in COVID-19. CDR1 is SNHLY and CDR2 is FYNNEI in the germline V gene. J gave up 6 bases and V 2 bases, and 9 bases lay outside the gene matches. CDR3 length: 15 residues. Authors' analysis steps: Amplification of reference gene primers provided the estimated nucleated cell counts. Generated by immunoSEQ multiplex PCR, the TCRdb table keeps only in-frame clones and is missing some. V and J calls and clone size follow that table, whereas D and trimming were derived from the DNA. The sample has just over 650,000 clones, approximately 90% seen once.

The TCR was taken from a woman aged 18-29 years with acute or convalescent COVID-19. The rearrangement joins TRBV2 to TRBJ2-7; TRBD2 aligns across 8 bases. The specimen was peripheral blood. CDR3 sequence: CASSEMRGVFSEQYF. CDR3 DNA sequence: TGTGCCAGCAGTGAAATGCGGGGGGTATTTAGCGAGCAGTACTTC.